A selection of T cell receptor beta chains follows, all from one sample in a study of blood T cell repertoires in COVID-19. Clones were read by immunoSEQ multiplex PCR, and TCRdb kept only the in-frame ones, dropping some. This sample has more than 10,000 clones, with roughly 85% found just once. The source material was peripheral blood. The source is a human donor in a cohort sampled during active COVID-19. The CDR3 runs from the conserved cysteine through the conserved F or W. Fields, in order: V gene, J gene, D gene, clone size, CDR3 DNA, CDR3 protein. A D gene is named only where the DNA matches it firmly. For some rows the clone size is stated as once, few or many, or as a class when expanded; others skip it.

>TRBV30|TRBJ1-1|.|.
TGTGCCTGGAGTGTACAACGTACTATCGTACCCAGGGTAACTGAAGCTTTCTTT
CAWSVQRTIVPRVTEAFF
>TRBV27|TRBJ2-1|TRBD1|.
TGTGCCAGCAGTTTGCGGGGAGGGACAGGGGGCGTCAATGAGCAGTTCTTC
CASSLRGGTGGVNEQFF
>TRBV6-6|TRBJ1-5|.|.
TGTGCCAGCAGTTACTACAGGGTAGATCAGCCCCAGCATTTT
CASSYYRVDQPQHF
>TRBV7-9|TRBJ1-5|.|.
TGTGCCAGCAGCTTAGGTTACCAGGGGCTGCATTTT
CASSLGYQGLHF
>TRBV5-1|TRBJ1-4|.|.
TGCGCCAGCGGCCTGGAGGGGCGGGGGGAAAAACTGTTTTTT
CASGLEGRGEKLFF
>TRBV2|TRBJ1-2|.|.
TGTGCCAGCAGTGAAGTTTACGGAGTTTATGGCTACACCTTC
CASSEVYGVYGYTF
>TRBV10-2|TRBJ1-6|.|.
TGCGCCACCCAGGGGCCCGGCGAGTATAATTCACCCCTCCACTTT
CATQGPGEYNSPLHF
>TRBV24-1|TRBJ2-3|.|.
TGTGCCACCGGCCCGACAGGCACAGATACGCAGTATTTT
CATGPTGTDTQYF
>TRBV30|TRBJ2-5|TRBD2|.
TGTGCCTGGACGGCGGGGGGCCCCCAAGAGACCCAGTACTTC
CAWTAGGPQETQYF
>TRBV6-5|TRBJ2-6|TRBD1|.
TGTGCCACCCTAACAGGGGGAGCTGGGGCCAACGTCCTGACTTTC
CATLTGGAGANVLTF
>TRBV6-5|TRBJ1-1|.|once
TGTGCCAGCAACCGGTCGCCCTACAGGGACACTGAAGCTTTCTTT
CASNRSPYRDTEAFF
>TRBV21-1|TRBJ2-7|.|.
TGTGTCAGCAGCAAGAGAGGCTGTAGCTCCTACGAGCAGTACTTC
CVSSKRGCSSYEQYF
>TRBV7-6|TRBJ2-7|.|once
TGTGCCAGCAGCGCGGGACAGACATACGAGCAGTACTTC
CASSAGQTYEQYF
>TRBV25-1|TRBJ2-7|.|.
TGTGCCAGCAGTGAATACTCCGAGCAGTACTTC
CASSEYSEQYF
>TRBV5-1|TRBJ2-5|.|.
TGCGCCAGCAGCGCCGCGCTAGTGGAGACCCAGTACTTC
CASSAALVETQYF
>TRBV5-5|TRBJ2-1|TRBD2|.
TGTGCCAGCAGCTTGGCCGGGCGGGAGGTCAATGAGCAGTTCTTC
CASSLAGREVNEQFF
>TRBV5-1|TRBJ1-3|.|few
TGCGCCAGCAGCTTACGGGGTTCTGGAAACACCATATATTTT
CASSLRGSGNTIYF
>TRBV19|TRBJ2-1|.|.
TGTGCCAGTAGTGGAATCTCTAACAGGTCTGGCTCCTACAATGAGCAGTTCTTC
CASSGISNRSGSYNEQFF
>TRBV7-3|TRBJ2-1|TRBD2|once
TGTGCCAGCAGCTTAGGCGGTAGGGGACTAACGGTTCCTGAGCAGTTCTTC
CASSLGGRGLTVPEQFF
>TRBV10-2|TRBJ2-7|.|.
TGCGCCAGCGGCAGAACCCCCTACGAGCAGTACTTC
CASGRTPYEQYF
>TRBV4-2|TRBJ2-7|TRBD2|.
TGTGCCAGCAGCCCTGGGGGGGGTTCCTACGAGCAGTACTTC
CASSPGGGSYEQYF
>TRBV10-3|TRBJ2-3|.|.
TGTGCCATCAGTGCCGACAGGTCTAAGGCAGATACGCAGTATTTT
CAISADRSKADTQYF
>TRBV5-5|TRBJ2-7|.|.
TGTGCCAGCAGCTTGTTGGCGTCAGGGGGGAGCTACGAGCAGTACTTC
CASSLLASGGSYEQYF
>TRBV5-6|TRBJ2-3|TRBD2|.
TGTGCCAGCAGCTTGAGGCTAGCGGGGAACGCAGATACGCAGTATTTT
CASSLRLAGNADTQYF
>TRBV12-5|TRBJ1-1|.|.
TGTGACCCACCGGAGGGCTACACTGAAGCTTTCTTT
CDPPEGYTEAFF
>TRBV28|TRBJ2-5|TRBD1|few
TGTGCCAGCAGTTTACCTGGACAGGCTCAAGAGACCCAGTACTTC
CASSLPGQAQETQYF
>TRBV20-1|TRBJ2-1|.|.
TGCAGTGCTAGTCAGCGGACCTACAATGAGCAGTTCTTC
CSASQRTYNEQFF
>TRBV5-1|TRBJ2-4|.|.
TGCGCCAGCAGCTTGACCACGGACTTAGGACGGTACAGATCGGCCAAAAACATTCAGTACTTC
CASSLTTDLGRYRSAKNIQYF
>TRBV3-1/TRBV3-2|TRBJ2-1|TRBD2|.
TGTGCCAGCAGCCAAATCGCGGGAGGTTCGGGTGAGCAGTTCTTC
CASSQIAGGSGEQFF
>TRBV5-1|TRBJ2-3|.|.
TGCGCCAGCAGCTTGGGTTTTGGAGCAGATACGCAGTATTTT
CASSLGFGADTQYF
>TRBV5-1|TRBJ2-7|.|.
TGCGCCAGCAGCTTTTACGGCGGATCCTACGAGCAGTACTTC
CASSFYGGSYEQYF
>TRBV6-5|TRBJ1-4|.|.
TGTGCCAGCAGCCTTACTGCAACTAATGAAAAACTGTTTTTT
CASSLTATNEKLFF
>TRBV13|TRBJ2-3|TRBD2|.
TGTGCCAGCAGCTTAAAGGCCTCCCTAGCGGGAGGGGATACGCAGTATTTT
CASSLKASLAGGDTQYF
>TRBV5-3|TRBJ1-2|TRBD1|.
TGTGCCAGAAGCTTTGAGGGGGCGGGGTATGGCTACACCTTC
CARSFEGAGYGYTF
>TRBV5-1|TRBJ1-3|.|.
TGCGCCAGCAGCTTGGCGGCGTCCAGGGGAAACACCATATATTTT
CASSLAASRGNTIYF
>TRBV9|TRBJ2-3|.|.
TGTGCCAGCAGCACAGGATTATCGGATACGCAGTATTTT
CASSTGLSDTQYF
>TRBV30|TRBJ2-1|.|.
TGTGCCTGGGGTTATACACGAAGTGAGCAGTTCTTC
CAWGYTRSEQFF
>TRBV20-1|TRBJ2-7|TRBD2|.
TGCAGTGCTAGTGGGACTAGCGGAGGTTACGAGCAGTACTTC
CSASGTSGGYEQYF
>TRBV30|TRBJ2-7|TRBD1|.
TGTGCCTGGAGTGTATCCCGGCAGGGGGCTGGCGAGCAGTACTTC
CAWSVSRQGAGEQYF
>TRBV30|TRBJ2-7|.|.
TGTGCCTGGGGCCGGGGGACCAAGGCCTACGAGCAGTACTTC
CAWGRGTKAYEQYF